This T cell receptor (beta chain) was captured in a study of EBV T-cell therapy then PD-1 blockade in nasopharyngeal carcinoma. On this clone: Antigen specificity is unknown.

Only in-frame clones appear in the TCRdb table, and some are missing; sequencing was by immunoSEQ multiplex PCR. The data hold roughly 22,000 clones, with 82% observed a single time. Germline CDR1 is MNHEY and CDR2 is SMNVEV (reference sequence). The CDR3 extends over 14 amino acids. The J segment lost 3 bases and the V segment lost 4 bases, leaving 4 bases of the junction unmatched. The treatment: AdE1-LMPpoly-expanded autologous EBV-specific T-cell therapy followed by anti-PD-1 nivolumab. The gene calls are TRBV27 and TRBJ2-7; 9 nucleotides align to TRBD1. This TCR was recovered from a man in his forties with nasopharyngeal carcinoma. This sample comprised CD8+ T cells from blood, obtained at day -245 from a patient whose treatment included autologous EBV-specific T cells and nivolumab. In DNA, the CDR3 is TGTGCCAGCAGTTCCGGACAGGGGAACTACGAGCAGTACTTC. Translating gives CASSSGQGNYEQYF.